The 28 T cell receptor beta chains presented below share a single source sample, sequenced in a study of T cell responses to AZD1222 COVID-19 vaccine. TCRdb's copy holds only in-frame clones and misses some; the assay was immunoSEQ multiplex PCR. The sample includes some 110,000 clones, 75% to 90% seen only once; the top ten take approximately 3.3%. This specimen was peripheral blood, taken on day 0 of AZD1222 vaccination. These receptors were obtained from an adult in good health.

This rearrangement joins TRBV27 to TRBJ1-1; 10 bases align to TRBD1. Germline V gene lookup returns CDR1 MNHEY and CDR2 SMNVEV (reference sequence). This CDR3 is 18 amino acids long. The J segment lost 1 base and the V segment lost 4 bases, leaving 12 bases of the junction unmatched. CDR3 sequence: CASSSGTGENRENTEAFF. In DNA, the CDR3 is TGTGCCAGCAGTTCCGGGACAGGGGAAAATCGGGAGAACACTGAAGCTTTCTTT.

The rearrangement joins TRBV3-1 (or the pseudogene TRBV3-2) to TRBJ2-3; D gene uncertain. CDR1 and CDR2 (germline): LGHDT, YNNKEL (reference sequence). CDR3 length equals 13 residues. The V end was cut by 3 bases, the J end by 10 bases, with 14 bases between. This chain's CDR3 is CASSQNLAPAQYF. For the CDR3, the DNA is TGTGCCAGCAGCCAGAACTTGGCCCCGGCGCAGTATTTT.

The V gene is TRBV7-9, the J gene TRBJ1-3, with D possibly matching TRBD1 (5 bases). Trimming cost V 5 bases and J 4 bases, with 18 bases left between them. The CDR3 covers 16 residues. Germline CDR1 and CDR2: SEHNR and FQNEAQ (reference sequence). The DNA of the CDR3 is TGTGCCAGCAGCGAAGGGGCAGCCAGACTCGGAAACACCATATATTTT. Encoded protein: CASSEGAARLGNTIYF.

This clone was detected only once. The CDR3, as DNA: TGCGCCAGCAGCGGGCTAGCGGGAAGTCAGCAGTTCTTC. Translated, it gives CASSGLAGSQQFF. The chain is built from TRBV5-1 and TRBJ2-1, with 9 bases aligning to TRBD2. The ends lost 4 bases at V and 11 bases at J; junction bases unmatched: 7. Germline V lookup: CDR1 SGHRS, CDR2 YFSETQ. The CDR3 has 13 amino acids. Drawing the rest from reference TRBV5-1 and TRBJ2-1, the complete variable domain is KAGVTQTPRYLIKTRGQQVTLSCSPISGHRSVSWYQQTPGQGLQFLFEYFSETQRNKGNFPGRFSGRQFSNSRSEMNVSTLELGDSALYLCASSGLAGSQQFFGPGTRLTVL.

J is TRBJ1-2 and V is TRBV30, with 7 bases that match TRBD1. Germline CDR1 reads GTSNPN; CDR2 reads SVGIG (reference sequence). Trimming cost V 2 bases and J 3 bases; bases outside gene matches: 15. The CDR3 covers 17 residues. Here the CDR3 reads CAWSWGRLGDRHYGYTF. The CDR3 region has the DNA TGTGCCTGGAGTTGGGGGAGACTAGGGGACAGACACTATGGCTACACCTTC.

The chain combines TRBV5-1 with TRBJ2-1; D not certain. V was pared by 4 bases and J by 4 bases, with 9 bases between. Germline V gives CDR1 SGHRS, CDR2 YFSETQ. The length of the CDR3 is 13 residues. The CDR3 protein is CASSPRGYNEQFF. The CDR3 nucleotides are TGCGCCAGCAGCCCCAGAGGTTACAATGAGCAGTTCTTC. Full variable domain (missing parts from reference TRBV5-1 and TRBJ2-1): KAGVTQTPRYLIKTRGQQVTLSCSPISGHRSVSWYQQTPGQGLQFLFEYFSETQRNKGNFPGRFSGRQFSNSRSEMNVSTLELGDSALYLCASSPRGYNEQFFGPGTRLTVL.

This chain links TRBV7-2 with TRBJ2-1; 7 nucleotides line up with TRBD2. Germline V gives CDR1 SGHTA, CDR2 FQGNSA. V shed 4 bases and J 5 bases; nucleotides not matched to a gene: 8. This CDR3 has 15 residues. In DNA, the CDR3 is TGTGCCAGCAGCTCGCGAGCGGGGACCGACAATGAGCAGTTCTTC. This gives the protein CASSSRAGTDNEQFF.

This clone has a handful of counts. The chain is built from TRBV6-5 and TRBJ1-6; D is perhaps TRBD1 (5 bases). The CDR3 is 14 residues long. The V end lost 8 bases, the J end lost 8 bases, and 16 bases lay between the germline ends. The germline gives CDR1 MNHEY, CDR2 SVGAGI. The CDR3 loop is CASAWGPVDSPLHF. The DNA for the CDR3 is TGTGCCAGCGCCTGGGGACCCGTGGATTCACCCCTCCACTTT.

The CDR3 reads CASSPPGLGTDTQYF. The CDR3 DNA reads TGTGCCAGCAGTCCTCCGGGTCTGGGCACAGATACGCAGTATTTT. The chain combines TRBV28 with TRBJ2-3; no clear D. Germline V gene lookup returns CDR1 MDHEN and CDR2 SYDVKM. This CDR3 has 15 residues. V was clipped by 5 bases and J by 1 base, with 13 bases between them.

The chain joins TRBV3-1 (or the pseudogene TRBV3-2) to TRBJ2-2, with 10 bases fitting TRBD2. The CDR3 length is 16 residues. Germline values: CDR1 LGHDT, CDR2 YNNKEL (reference sequence). The V and J ends lost 2 bases and 6 bases, in that order; junction bases with no gene match: 6. The CDR3 bases are TGTGCCAGCAGCCAAAGCTCGGGACTAGCGCCCGGGGAGCTGTTTTTT. The encoded protein is CASSQSSGLAPGELFF.

This clone was recorded only once. V and J are TRBV11-2 and TRBJ1-1, with unresolved D. Germline V gene sequence: CDR1 SGHAT, CDR2 FQNNGV. Trimming took 5 bases from V and 1 from J, leaving 14 bases between them. This CDR3 has 15 residues. Here the CDR3 DNA reads TGTGCCAGCAGCCCGTACTACCAAGGGAACACTGAAGCTTTCTTT. As protein: CASSPYYQGNTEAFF.

The chain uses TRBV7-2 and TRBJ2-7; D is undetermined. The CDR3 spans 13 residues. With 4 bases removed from V and 3 bases from J, the gap between germline ends came to 10 bases. CDR1 SGHTA and CDR2 FQGNSA come from the germline V gene. CDR3 residues: CASSSVGGYEQYF. Here the CDR3 DNA reads TGTGCCAGCAGCTCCGTGGGCGGCTACGAGCAGTACTTC.

The genes are TRBV9 and TRBJ2-7; 9 nucleotides match TRBD1. The CDR3 has 16 amino acids. Germline loops: CDR1 SGDLS, CDR2 YYNGEE. V lost 0 bases, J lost 3 bases, and 7 bases stayed unmatched. The CDR3 protein is CASSVGPGQGLYEQYF. CDR3 nucleotides: TGTGCCAGCAGCGTAGGACCGGGACAGGGACTCTACGAGCAGTACTTC.

J is TRBJ2-1 and V is TRBV10-3; D may be TRBD2 (6 bases). CDR3 length: 13 amino acids. Germline CDR1 reads ENHRY; CDR2 reads SYGVKD. V lost 2 bases to trimming and J lost 15 bases, with 17 bases between them. The CDR3 DNA reads TGTGCCATCAGTGAGGGGACTCCTCGGGACTGGTTCTTC. Translation: CAISEGTPRDWFF.

The chain joins TRBV2 to TRBJ1-1; no definite D call. Germline V gene lookup returns CDR1 SNHLY and CDR2 FYNNEI. Trimming cost V 10 bases and J 11 bases, with 14 bases left between them. This CDR3 has 10 amino acids. CDR3 sequence (DNA): TGTGCCACCTGGGTGGAGGCGGCTTTCTTT. This encodes CATWVEAAFF.

The CDR3 sequence: CASSEGQFSGNTIYF. Here the CDR3 DNA reads TGTGCCAGCAGCGAGGGACAGTTTTCTGGAAACACCATATATTTT. The chain employs TRBV9 and TRBJ1-3; 7 nucleotides agree with TRBD1. V dropped 3 bases and J dropped 1; count of bases not matched to a gene: 4. Germline lookup yields CDR1 SGDLS and CDR2 YYNGEE. This CDR3 is built from 15 residues.

The gene calls are TRBV18 and TRBJ1-5; D unclear. CDR3 length: 14 residues. Trimming stripped 4 bases from V and 8 bases from J, with 15 bases between. Germline CDR1 reads KGHSH; CDR2 reads LQKENI. CDR3 nucleotide sequence: TGTGCCAGCTCACTACGATCGACCCTTGAGCCCCAGCATTTT. The encoded protein is CASSLRSTLEPQHF.

V and J are TRBV10-3 and TRBJ2-2; 9 nucleotides align to TRBD1. After removal of 3 bases from V and 5 bases from J, the junction contained 4 bases not matched to a gene. The germline V gene encodes CDR1 ENHRY and CDR2 SYGVKD. There are 15 residues in the CDR3. The CDR3 is CAISERDRDTGELFF. The CDR3 region has the DNA TGTGCCATCAGTGAAAGGGACAGGGATACCGGGGAGCTGTTTTTT.

The chain employs TRBV5-4 and TRBJ1-6; D might be TRBD1 (5 bases). The CDR3 spans 15 residues. Per the germline V gene, CDR1 is SGHNT and CDR2 is YYREEE (reference sequence). Trimming removed 4 bases at V and 10 bases at J, with 18 bases between. In DNA, the CDR3 is TGTGCCAGCAGCCCCGACCCAGGGACGCGGTCACCCCTCCACTTT. Translating it yields CASSPDPGTRSPLHF.

For this clone: Within the sample, other DNA sequences also encode this same CDR3. The chain recombines TRBV5-1 with TRBJ2-7; 10 bases match TRBD2. CDR1 is SGHRS and CDR2 is YFSETQ in the germline V gene. V trimming: 0 bases; J trimming: 4 bases; junction bases outside the gene matches: 1. The CDR3 extends over 14 amino acids. CDR3 loop: CASSLGTSGYEQYF. In DNA, the CDR3 is TGCGCCAGCAGCTTGGGGACTAGCGGTTACGAGCAGTACTTC.

By share, this clone counts as large. The V gene is TRBV4-1, the J gene TRBJ1-2; D might be TRBD1 (5 bases). Germline CDR1 reads MGHRA; CDR2 reads YSYEKL. The germline V and J ends were trimmed by 0 bases and 4 bases, with 9 bases remaining between them. The CDR3 extends over 14 amino acids. CDR3 amino acids: CASSQDGGTYGYTF. The CDR3 DNA reads TGCGCCAGCAGCCAAGATGGCGGGACCTATGGCTACACCTTC.

This chain joins TRBV6-5 and TRBJ1-6; possible D gene TRBD1, 6 bases. Trimming removed 6 bases at V and 8 bases at J, with 14 bases between. The CDR3 loop spans 14 amino acids. Germline V gives CDR1 MNHEY, CDR2 SVGAGI. The CDR3 is CASSATGNDSPLHF. As DNA, the CDR3 is TGTGCCAGCAGCGCCACAGGGAACGATTCACCCCTCCACTTT.

This sequence joins TRBV19 and TRBJ2-2; D is unresolved. The V and J ends lost 3 bases and 0 bases respectively, with 5 bases between them. The CDR3 sequence is 14 residues long. Germline V CDR1 and CDR2: LNHDA, SQIVND (reference sequence). Written as DNA, the CDR3 is TGTGCCAGTAGTATTCACGCGAACACCGGGGAGCTGTTTTTT. Translation: CASSIHANTGELFF.

This chain links TRBV18 with TRBJ1-6; 7 bases are shared with TRBD1. The J segment lost 7 bases and the V segment lost 3 bases, leaving 6 bases of the junction unmatched. The CDR3 consists of 15 residues. The germline CDR1 and CDR2 sequences are KGHSH and LQKENI. The CDR3 sequence is CASSPLGQSNSPLHF. CDR3 in DNA: TGTGCCAGCTCACCGCTGGGACAGTCGAATTCACCCCTCCACTTT.

The chain uses TRBV5-4 and TRBJ2-3; 7 bases fit TRBD2. V lost 3 bases, J lost 2 bases, and 12 bases stayed unmatched. Germline CDR1 and CDR2: SGHNT and YYREEE (reference sequence). CDR3 length: 17 residues. The CDR3 protein is CASSSGLRAGDTDTQYF. The CDR3 DNA reads TGTGCCAGCAGCTCAGGGCTTCGGGCGGGGGACACAGATACGCAGTATTTT.

The chain couples TRBV12-3 or TRBV12-4 to TRBJ1-2; D is unclear. V lost 2 bases and J lost 6, with 7 bases in between. The CDR3 covers 12 residues. The CDR3 loop is CASSLSLDGYTF. CDR3 in DNA: TGTGCCAGCAGTTTATCGCTGGATGGCTACACCTTC.

This chain links TRBV5-1 with TRBJ2-2, with D perhaps matching TRBD2 (6 bases). Germline V CDR1 and CDR2: SGHRS, YFSETQ. CDR3 length: 14 residues. The germline V and J ends were trimmed by 7 bases and 3 bases, with 13 bases remaining between them. The CDR3 spells CASAEGTYTGELFF. CDR3 nucleotide sequence: TGCGCCAGCGCCGAGGGGACTTACACCGGGGAGCTGTTTTTT.

The CDR3 coding sequence is TGCGCCAGCAGCTTGGGGGGAGGGAACTACGAGCAGTACTTC. This codes for CASSLGGGNYEQYF. The chain combines TRBV5-1 with TRBJ2-7, with TRBD2 matching over 7 bases. The germline gives CDR1 SGHRS, CDR2 YFSETQ. The V and J ends lost 0 bases and 3 bases, in that order; junction bases with no gene match: 3. This CDR3 comprises 14 residues.